This TCR beta chain stems from a study of Ad26.COV2.S vaccination and SARS-CoV-2 variants. Trimming at V came to 0 bases and at J to 0 bases, leaving 1 base not matched to a gene. The CDR3 runs 17 residues. CDR1 SGHRS and CDR2 YFSETQ come from the germline V gene. The treatment is: 19 received Ad26.COV2.S at low or high dose, single or two shots; roughly five received placebo; per-sample allocation not given. Vaccine and placebo recipients were sampled on day 63 after the first injection. This table comes from immunoSEQ multiplex PCR, and its TCRdb copy is limited to in-frame clones, with some not included. The data contain about 680,000 clones, 89% of them seen just once; the ten biggest clones take up approximately 1.5%.

The sample in question was peripheral blood, obtained in a trial of Ad26.COV2.S vaccine versus placebo. The sequence was collected from a person aged 18 to 65 who received the Ad26.COV2.S COVID-19 vaccine or a placebo. V gene TRBV5-1 combines with J gene TRBJ2-6; 9 bases are a match to TRBD2. CDR3 amino acids: CASSLGLAASGANVLTF. The CDR3 DNA sequence: TGCGCCAGCAGCTTGGGACTAGCGGCCTCTGGGGCCAACGTCCTGACTTTC.